This T cell receptor beta chain was obtained from a study of T cell changes during pregnancy in multiple sclerosis. Measured with immunoSEQ multiplex PCR; TCRdb has only the in-frame clones, and not every one. The table lists more than 65,000 clones, 88% of them singletons. The CDR3 is made up of 16 amino acids. With V trimmed by 1 base and J by 4 bases, 8 bases remained unmatched. CDR1 is MNHEY, CDR2 SMNVEV, per germline (reference sequence). The source material was peripheral blood, sampled before pregnancy. This chain links TRBV27 with TRBJ1-2, with TRBD1 identical over 8 bases. This receptor was obtained from a female donor with multiple sclerosis, enrolled in a pregnancy study. This CDR3 reads CASSLLVRGQGYGYTF. The CDR3, as DNA: TGTGCCAGCAGTTTATTGGTCAGGGGGCAAGGCTATGGCTACACCTTC.